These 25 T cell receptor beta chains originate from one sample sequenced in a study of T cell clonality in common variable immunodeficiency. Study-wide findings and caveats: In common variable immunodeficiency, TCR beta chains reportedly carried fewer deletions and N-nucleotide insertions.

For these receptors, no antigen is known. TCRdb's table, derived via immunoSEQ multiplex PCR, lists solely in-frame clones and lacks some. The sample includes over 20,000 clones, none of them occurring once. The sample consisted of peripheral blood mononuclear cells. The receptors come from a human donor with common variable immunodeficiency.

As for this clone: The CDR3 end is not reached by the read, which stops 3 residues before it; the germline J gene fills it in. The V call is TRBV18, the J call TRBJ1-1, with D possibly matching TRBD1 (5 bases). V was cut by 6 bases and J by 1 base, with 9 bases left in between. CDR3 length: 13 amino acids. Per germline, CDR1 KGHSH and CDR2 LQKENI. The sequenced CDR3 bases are TGTGCCAGCTCCCAGGACACGAACACTGAA. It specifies CASSQDTNTE. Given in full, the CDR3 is CASSQDTNTEAFF.

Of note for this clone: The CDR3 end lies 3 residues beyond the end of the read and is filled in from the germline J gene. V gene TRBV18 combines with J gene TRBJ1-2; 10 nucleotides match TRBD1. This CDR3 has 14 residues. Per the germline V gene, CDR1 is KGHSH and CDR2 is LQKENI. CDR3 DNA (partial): TGTGCCAGCTCACCCATGGACAGGGGGGAAGGC. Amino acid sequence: CASSPMDRGEG. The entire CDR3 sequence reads CASSPMDRGEGYTF. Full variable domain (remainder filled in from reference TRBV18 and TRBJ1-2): NAGVMQNPRHLVRRRGQEARLRCSPMKGHSHVYWYRQLPEEGLKFMVYLQKENIIDESGMPKERFSAEFPKEGPSILRIQQVVRGDSAAYFCASSPMDRGEGYTFGSGTRLTVV.

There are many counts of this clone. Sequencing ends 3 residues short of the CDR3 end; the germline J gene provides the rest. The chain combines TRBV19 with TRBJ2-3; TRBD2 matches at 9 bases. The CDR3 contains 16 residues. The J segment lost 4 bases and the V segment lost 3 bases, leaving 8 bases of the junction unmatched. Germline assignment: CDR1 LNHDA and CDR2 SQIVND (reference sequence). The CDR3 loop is CASSMGGGLAPDTQYF. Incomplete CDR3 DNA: TGTGCCAGTAGTATGGGAGGGGGACTAGCACCAGATACG.

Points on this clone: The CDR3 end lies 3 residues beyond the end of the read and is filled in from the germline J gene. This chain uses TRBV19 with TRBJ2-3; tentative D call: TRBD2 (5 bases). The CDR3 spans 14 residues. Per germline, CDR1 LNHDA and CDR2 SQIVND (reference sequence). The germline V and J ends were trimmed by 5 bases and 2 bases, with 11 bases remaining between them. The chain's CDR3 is CASSSRTPTDTQYF. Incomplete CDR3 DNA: TGTGCCAGTAGTTCGCGGACTCCCACAGATACG.

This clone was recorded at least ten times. Partial CDR3 DNA: TGCAGCGTTGAAGATCTGGACAGGCTGGGGGTTGGC. This codes for CSVEDLDRLGVG. The whole CDR3 protein reads CSVEDLDRLGVGYTF. J is TRBJ1-2 and V is TRBV29-1; TRBD1 matches 7 bases. The read ends 3 residues before the CDR3 terminus; that terminus is restored from the germline J gene. Germline V CDR1 and CDR2: SQVTM, ANQGSEA. CDR3 length: 15 residues. V was clipped by 0 bases and J by 7 bases; unmatched bases: 11.

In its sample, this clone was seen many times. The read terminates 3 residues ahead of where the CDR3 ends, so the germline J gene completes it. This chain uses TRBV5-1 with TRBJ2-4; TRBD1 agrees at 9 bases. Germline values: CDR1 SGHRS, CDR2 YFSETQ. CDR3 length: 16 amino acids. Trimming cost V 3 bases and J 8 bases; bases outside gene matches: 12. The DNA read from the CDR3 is TGCGCCAGCAGCTCGTACGCCGGGACAGGGAGACACATT. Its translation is CASSSYAGTGRHI. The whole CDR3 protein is CASSSYAGTGRHIQYF.

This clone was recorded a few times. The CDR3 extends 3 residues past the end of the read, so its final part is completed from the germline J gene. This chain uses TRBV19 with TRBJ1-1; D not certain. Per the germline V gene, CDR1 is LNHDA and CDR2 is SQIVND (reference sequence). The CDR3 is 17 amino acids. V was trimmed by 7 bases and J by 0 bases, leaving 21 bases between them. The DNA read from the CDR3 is TGTGCCAGTAACCCCCGGCGGGGTTCCTCTTTGAACACTGAA. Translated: CASNPRRGSSLNTE. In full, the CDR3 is CASNPRRGSSLNTEAFF.

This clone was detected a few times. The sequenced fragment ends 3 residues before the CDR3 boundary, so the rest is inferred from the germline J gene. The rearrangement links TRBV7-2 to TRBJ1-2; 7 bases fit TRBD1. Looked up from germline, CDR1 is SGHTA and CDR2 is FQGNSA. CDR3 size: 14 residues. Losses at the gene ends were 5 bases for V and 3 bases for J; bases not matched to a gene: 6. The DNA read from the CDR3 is TGTGCCAGCAGCGCGGAGGGACAGTACTATGGC. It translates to CASSAEGQYYG. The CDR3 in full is CASSAEGQYYGYTF.

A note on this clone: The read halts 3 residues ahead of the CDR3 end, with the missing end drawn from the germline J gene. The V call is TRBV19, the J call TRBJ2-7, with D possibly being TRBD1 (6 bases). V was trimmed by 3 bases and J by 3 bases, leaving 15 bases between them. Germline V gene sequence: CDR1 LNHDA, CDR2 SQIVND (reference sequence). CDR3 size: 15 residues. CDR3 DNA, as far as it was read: TGTGCCAGTAGTATCAGAACGACAGGCAGCTACGAG. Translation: CASSIRTTGSYE. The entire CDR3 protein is CASSIRTTGSYEQYF.

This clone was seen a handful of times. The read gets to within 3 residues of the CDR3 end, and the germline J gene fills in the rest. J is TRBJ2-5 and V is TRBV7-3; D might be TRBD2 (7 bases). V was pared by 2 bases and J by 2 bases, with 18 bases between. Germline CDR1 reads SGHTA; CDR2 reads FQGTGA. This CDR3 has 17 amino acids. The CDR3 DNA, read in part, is TGTGCCAGCAGCTTAGGTCGGGGGGAGGGGGGACAAGAGACC. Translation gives CASSLGRGEGGQET. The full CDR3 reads CASSLGRGEGGQETQYF.

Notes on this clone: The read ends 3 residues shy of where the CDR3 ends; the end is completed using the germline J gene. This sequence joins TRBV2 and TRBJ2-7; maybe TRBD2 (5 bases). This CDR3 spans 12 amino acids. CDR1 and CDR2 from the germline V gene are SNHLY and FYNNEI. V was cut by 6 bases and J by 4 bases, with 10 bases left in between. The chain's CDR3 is CASRDLAYEQYF. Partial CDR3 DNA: TGTGCCAGCAGGGACTTGGCTTACGAG.

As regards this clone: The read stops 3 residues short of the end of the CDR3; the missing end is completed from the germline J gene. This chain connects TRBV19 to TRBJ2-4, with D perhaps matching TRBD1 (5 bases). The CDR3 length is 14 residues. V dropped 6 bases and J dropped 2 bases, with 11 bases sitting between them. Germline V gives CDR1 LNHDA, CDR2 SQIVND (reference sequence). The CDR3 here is CASSPKGPKNIQYF. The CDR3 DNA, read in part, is TGTGCCAGTAGCCCCAAGGGGCCCAAAAACATT.

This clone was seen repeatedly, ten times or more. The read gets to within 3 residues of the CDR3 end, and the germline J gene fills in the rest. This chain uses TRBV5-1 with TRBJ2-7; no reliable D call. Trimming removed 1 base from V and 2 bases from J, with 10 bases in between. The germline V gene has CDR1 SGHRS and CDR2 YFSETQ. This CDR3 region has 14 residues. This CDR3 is CASSLLVDPYEQYF. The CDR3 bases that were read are TGCGCCAGCAGCTTGTTAGTCGATCCCTACGAG. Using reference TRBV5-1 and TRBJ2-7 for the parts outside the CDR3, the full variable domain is KAGVTQTPRYLIKTRGQQVTLSCSPISGHRSVSWYQQTPGQGLQFLFEYFSETQRNKGNFPGRFSGRQFSNSRSEMNVSTLELGDSALYLCASSLLVDPYEQYFGPGTRLTVT.

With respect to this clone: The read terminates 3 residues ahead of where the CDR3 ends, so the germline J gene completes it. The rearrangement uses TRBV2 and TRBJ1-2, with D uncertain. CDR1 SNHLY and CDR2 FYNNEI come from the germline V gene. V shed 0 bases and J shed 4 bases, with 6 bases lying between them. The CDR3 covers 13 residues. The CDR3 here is CASSEAQSYGYTF. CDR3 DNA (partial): TGTGCCAGCAGTGAAGCGCAGTCCTATGGC.

This CDR3 reads CASSPTSGRTHEQYF. CDR3 DNA, as far as it was read: TGTGCCAGCTCACCCACTAGCGGGAGAACCCACGAG. The chain has TRBV18 and TRBJ2-7; 11 nucleotides align to TRBD2. The read ends 3 residues early relative to the CDR3; the germline J gene fills the gap. The J segment lost 5 bases and the V segment lost 3 bases, leaving 6 bases of the junction unmatched. CDR1 and CDR2 (germline): KGHSH, LQKENI. The CDR3 covers 15 residues.

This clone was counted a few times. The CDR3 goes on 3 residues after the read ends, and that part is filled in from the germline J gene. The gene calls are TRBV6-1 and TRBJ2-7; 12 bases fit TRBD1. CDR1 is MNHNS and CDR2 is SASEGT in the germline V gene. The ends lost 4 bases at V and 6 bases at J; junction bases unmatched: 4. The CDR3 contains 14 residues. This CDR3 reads CASSVGQGAGEQYF. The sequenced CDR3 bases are TGTGCCAGCAGTGTGGGACAGGGGGCGGGCGAG.

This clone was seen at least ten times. The part of the CDR3 DNA that was read is TGTGCCAGTTTGGTAGCGAACACTGAA. Translated: CASLVANTE. The entire CDR3 reads CASLVANTEAFF. The V and J genes are TRBV19 and TRBJ1-1; D remains unclear. The sequence runs out 3 residues before the end of the CDR3; the remainder is reconstructed from the germline J gene. Germline V gene sequence: CDR1 LNHDA, CDR2 SQIVND (reference sequence). This CDR3 is built from 12 residues. V gave up 8 bases and J gave up 1 base, with 8 bases separating them.

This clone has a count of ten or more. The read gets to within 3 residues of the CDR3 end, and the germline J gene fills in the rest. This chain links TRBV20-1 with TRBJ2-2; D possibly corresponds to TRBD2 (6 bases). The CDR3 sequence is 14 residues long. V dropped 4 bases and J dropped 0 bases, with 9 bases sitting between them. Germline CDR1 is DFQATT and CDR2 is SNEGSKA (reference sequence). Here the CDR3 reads CSAMPGANTGELFF. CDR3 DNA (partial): TGCAGTGCTATGCCGGGGGCGAACACCGGGGAG.

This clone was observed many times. Incomplete CDR3 DNA: TGCGCCAGCAGCCCCGAGACTAGCGGGAGGATAAAGACC. This translates into CASSPETSGRIKT. The complete CDR3 protein is CASSPETSGRIKTQYF. V gene TRBV5-1 combines with J gene TRBJ2-5; TRBD2 aligns across 13 bases. The CDR3 end falls 3 residues outside the read, so it is completed with the germline J gene. Germline V CDR1 and CDR2: SGHRS, YFSETQ. Losses at the gene ends were 4 bases for V and 6 bases for J; bases not matched to a gene: 9. This CDR3 comprises 16 residues.

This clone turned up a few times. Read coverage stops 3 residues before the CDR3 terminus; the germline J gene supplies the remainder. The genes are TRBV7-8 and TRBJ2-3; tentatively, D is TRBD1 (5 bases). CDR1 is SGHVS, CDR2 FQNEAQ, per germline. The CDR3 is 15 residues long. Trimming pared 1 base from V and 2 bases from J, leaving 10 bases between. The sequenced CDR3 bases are TGTGCCAGCAGCTTAGAGGGGCTACACACAGATACG. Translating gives CASSLEGLHTDT. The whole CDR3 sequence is CASSLEGLHTDTQYF.

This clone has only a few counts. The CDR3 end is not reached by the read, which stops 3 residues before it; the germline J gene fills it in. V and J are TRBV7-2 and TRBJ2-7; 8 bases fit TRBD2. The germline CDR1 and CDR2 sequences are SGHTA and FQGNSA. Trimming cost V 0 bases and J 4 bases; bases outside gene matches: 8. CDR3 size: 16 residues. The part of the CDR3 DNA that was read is TGTGCCAGCAGCTTAGCGCTGGATAGCGGGAATTACGAG. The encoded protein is CASSLALDSGNYE. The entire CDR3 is CASSLALDSGNYEQYF.

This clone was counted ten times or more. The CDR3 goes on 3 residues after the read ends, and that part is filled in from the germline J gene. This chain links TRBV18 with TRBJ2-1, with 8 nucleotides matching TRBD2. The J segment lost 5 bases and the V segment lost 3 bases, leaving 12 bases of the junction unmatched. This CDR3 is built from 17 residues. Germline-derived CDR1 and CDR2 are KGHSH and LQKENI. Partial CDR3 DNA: TGTGCCAGCTCACCCTTTCAAAGCGGGAGTCTAGACAATGAG. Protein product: CASSPFQSGSLDNE. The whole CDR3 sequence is CASSPFQSGSLDNEQFF.

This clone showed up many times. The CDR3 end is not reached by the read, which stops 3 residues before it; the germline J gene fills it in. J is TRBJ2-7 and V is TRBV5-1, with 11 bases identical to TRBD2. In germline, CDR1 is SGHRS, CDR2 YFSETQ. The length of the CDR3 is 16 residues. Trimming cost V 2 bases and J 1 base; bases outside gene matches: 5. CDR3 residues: CASSLMTSGKSYEQYF. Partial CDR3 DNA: TGCGCCAGCAGCTTAATGACTAGCGGGAAATCCTACGAG.

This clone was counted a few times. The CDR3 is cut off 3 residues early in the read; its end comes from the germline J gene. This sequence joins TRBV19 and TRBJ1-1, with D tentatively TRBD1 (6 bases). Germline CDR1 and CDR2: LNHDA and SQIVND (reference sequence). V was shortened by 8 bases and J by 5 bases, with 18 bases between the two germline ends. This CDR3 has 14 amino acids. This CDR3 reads CASGRGGLGTEAFF. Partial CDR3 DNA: TGTGCCAGTGGGAGGGGGGGCTTGGGAACTGAA.

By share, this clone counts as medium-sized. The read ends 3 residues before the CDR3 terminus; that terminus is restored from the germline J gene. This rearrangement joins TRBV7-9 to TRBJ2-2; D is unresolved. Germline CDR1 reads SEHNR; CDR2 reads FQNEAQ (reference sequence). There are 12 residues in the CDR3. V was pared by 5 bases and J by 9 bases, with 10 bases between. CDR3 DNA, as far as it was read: TGTGCCAGCAGCATAATAGGGTGGGAG. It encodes CASSIIGWE. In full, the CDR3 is CASSIIGWELFF.